Each of the 3 T cell receptor beta chains below was sequenced from the same sample in a study of naive and memory T cell subsets. TCR cDNA received a 3' ligated oligonucleotide that carried a UMI. The SP2 primer and nested alpha and beta constant region primers amplified ligated cDNA in four rounds. TCRdb reanalysed the 5' RACE reads using MiXCR and keeps one entry per CDR3 protein. The sample consists of 57,000 or so distinct CDR3 sequences, around 7.3% of them appearing once. These receptors were collected from a male donor in good health.

In its sample, this clonotype was seen many times. The chain links TRBV5-5 to TRBJ1-2; D unresolved. Trimming shortened V by 4 bases and J by 6 bases, and 13 bases separated the two germline ends. Germline lookup yields CDR1 SGHKS and CDR2 YYEKEE (reference sequence). The CDR3 runs to 13 residues. In DNA form, the CDR3 reads TGTGCCAGCAGCCGGAGGAGTGGGGATGGCTACACCTTC. Amino acids: CASSRRSGDGYTF.

This clonotype was counted between two and nine times. This chain links TRBV11-2 with TRBJ2-5, with D unresolved. Trimming removed 1 base from V and 5 bases from J, with 8 bases in between. The CDR3 sequence is 13 residues long. Germline CDR1 reads SGHAT; CDR2 reads FQNNGV. CDR3 sequence (DNA): TGTGCCAGCAGCTTAGGAGCTCAGGAGACCCAGTACTTC. Translating it yields CASSLGAQETQYF. The full variable domain, with the rest looked up from reference TRBV11-2 and TRBJ2-5, is EAGVAQSPRYKIIEKRQSVAFWCNPISGHATLYWYQQILGQGPKLLIQFQNNGVVDDSQLPKDRFSAERLKGVDSTLKIQPAKLEDSAVYLCASSLGAQETQYFGPGTRLLVL.

This clonotype has a count of ten or more. The chain uses TRBV6-5 and TRBJ1-1; no definite D call. Germline-derived CDR1 and CDR2 are MNHEY and SVGAGI. V gave up 1 base and J gave up 1 base, with 7 bases separating them. CDR3 length: 14 amino acids. DNA of the CDR3: TGTGCCAGCAGTTACTTGTTTCCGAACACTGAAGCTTTCTTT. The encoded protein is CASSYLFPNTEAFF.